The 30 T cell receptor beta chains presented below share a single source sample, sequenced in a study of healthy donors' naive CD4 and CD8 T cells. A linear amplification protocol produced the TCR libraries from roughly 480 ng of total RNA. A single record per CDR3 protein comes from TCRdb applying MiXCR to the reads. The table records about 180,000 distinct CDR3 sequences, around three quarters of them present only once. Sequenced input: naive CD4+ and CD8+ T cells sorted from blood, pooled from several donors. Every receptor here comes from a pool of human donors in good health; the sample pools cells from several healthy donors.

The rearrangement links TRBV30 to TRBJ1-2; D gene unclear. Germline V lookup: CDR1 GTSNPN, CDR2 SVGIG (reference sequence). This CDR3 comprises 8 residues. The CDR3 sequence is CGVYGYTF. CDR3 DNA: TGTGGGGTATATGGCTACACCTTC.

This chain links TRBV6-1 with TRBJ2-5; D unresolved. V was cut by 2 bases and J by 2 bases, with 9 bases left in between. There are 14 residues in the CDR3. Per the germline V gene, CDR1 is MNHNS and CDR2 is SASEGT. The CDR3 nucleotides are TGTGCCAGCAGTGAACGTTCCAGACAAGAGACCCAGTACTTC. Amino acid sequence: CASSERSRQETQYF.

The genes are TRBV19 and TRBJ1-1; no reliable D call. Trimming removed 10 bases at V and 0 bases at J, with 21 bases between. This CDR3 contains 16 residues. Germline V gives CDR1 LNHDA, CDR2 SQIVND (reference sequence). The CDR3, as DNA: TGTGCCACTGACTCCGGTCGCCCTAGTATGAACACTGAAGCTTTCTTT. It codes for CATDSGRPSMNTEAFF.

This clonotype was found a few times. The chain recombines TRBV12-3 or TRBV12-4 with TRBJ2-1, with unresolved D. This CDR3 region has 14 residues. V gave up 3 bases and J gave up 1 base, with 7 bases separating them. The CDR3 sequence: CASSLLVSYNEQFF. The CDR3 DNA sequence: TGTGCCAGCAGTTTGTTGGTTTCCTACAATGAGCAGTTCTTC.

The rearrangement links TRBV29-1 to TRBJ1-1, with D perhaps matching TRBD1 (5 bases). The CDR3 runs to 12 residues. Trimming cost V 4 bases and J 3 bases, with 9 bases left between them. Germline-derived CDR1 and CDR2 are SQVTM and ANQGSEA. CDR3 region: CSVARVHTEAFF. The CDR3 region has the DNA TGCAGCGTTGCCAGGGTACACACTGAAGCTTTCTTT.

This clonotype was recorded only once. The J gene is TRBJ1-1, the V gene TRBV29-1; D is ambiguous. The CDR3 sequence is 10 residues long. CDR1 is SQVTM, CDR2 ANQGSEA, per germline. Trimming took 3 bases from V and 8 from J, leaving 7 bases between them. In nucleotides, the CDR3 is TGCAGCGTTGATAACGGGGAAGCTTTCTTT. Protein product: CSVDNGEAFF.

V is TRBV27 and J is TRBJ2-2; D gene uncertain. V gave up 2 bases and J gave up 1 base, with 5 bases separating them. This CDR3 contains 14 residues. Germline CDR1 reads MNHEY; CDR2 reads SMNVEV (reference sequence). The CDR3 reads CASSLGLNTGELFF. As DNA, the CDR3 is TGTGCCAGCAGTTTAGGATTGAACACCGGGGAGCTGTTTTTT.

This rearrangement joins TRBV4-3 to TRBJ1-1; tentatively, D is TRBD1 (6 bases). The germline CDR1 and CDR2 sequences are LGHNA and YSLEER. The CDR3 loop spans 15 amino acids. V shed 0 bases and J shed 3 bases, with 11 bases lying between them. The CDR3 nucleotides are TGCGCCAGCAGCCAAGATGGGGGGCAAGACACTGAAGCTTTCTTT. It translates to CASSQDGGQDTEAFF.

This clonotype was detected once. This chain uses TRBV6-5 with TRBJ2-7, with 9 positions matching TRBD2. J was trimmed by 2 bases and V by 0 bases; bases with no gene match: 5. This CDR3 is built from 16 residues. The germline V gene encodes CDR1 MNHEY and CDR2 SVGAGI. CDR3 DNA: TGTGCCAGCAGTTACTCCTCTAGCGGGGATACCTACGAGCAGTACTTC. Residues: CASSYSSSGDTYEQYF.

This clonotype was counted once. The V call is TRBV5-4, the J call TRBJ2-5, with D possibly being TRBD1 or TRBD2 (6 bases each). Trimming cost V 5 bases and J 3 bases, with 20 bases left between them. The CDR3 contains 16 residues. CDR1 and CDR2 (germline): SGHNT, YYREEE (reference sequence). CDR3 in amino acids: CASRDQKGGVEETQYF. CDR3 DNA sequence: TGTGCCAGCAGAGATCAGAAGGGGGGCGTAGAAGAGACCCAGTACTTC.

The rearrangement uses TRBV10-3 and TRBJ1-1; D perhaps matches TRBD1 (5 bases). The germline CDR1 and CDR2 sequences are ENHRY and SYGVKD. Trimming shortened V by 3 bases and J by 0 bases, and 11 bases separated the two germline ends. CDR3 length equals 15 residues. The CDR3 reads CAISDRVGMNTEAFF. The CDR3 DNA reads as TGTGCCATCAGTGACAGGGTGGGGATGAACACTGAAGCTTTCTTT.

J is TRBJ2-7 and V is TRBV24-1, with TRBD1 identical over 7 bases. J gave up 5 bases and V 4 bases, and 7 bases lay outside the gene matches. Germline V gene sequence: CDR1 KGHDR, CDR2 SFDVKD. The CDR3 loop spans 14 amino acids. CDR3 residues: CATSDQGQFHEQYF. The DNA of the CDR3 is TGTGCCACCAGTGACCAGGGACAGTTCCACGAGCAGTACTTC.

The chain employs TRBV20-1 and TRBJ2-3, with D unresolved. V lost 3 bases and J lost 0, with 10 bases in between. The CDR3 length is 14 residues. Germline V gives CDR1 DFQATT, CDR2 SNEGSKA (reference sequence). The CDR3 nucleotides are TGCAGTGCTAGTGACGTCGCTAGCACAGATACGCAGTATTTT. Translating it yields CSASDVASTDTQYF.

Worth noting for this clonotype: This CDR3 is missing its conserved last phenylalanine or tryptophan, likely due to a read error. The J gene is TRBJ1-1, the V gene TRBV11-1, with D tentatively TRBD1 (5 bases). This CDR3 is 14 amino acids long. V gave up 5 bases and J gave up 1 base, with 11 bases separating them. Germline V gene lookup returns CDR1 SGHAT and CDR2 FQDESV (reference sequence). CDR3 residues: CASSPSDRNTEAFL. The CDR3 nucleotides read TGTGCCAGCAGCCCGTCCGACAGGAACACTGAAGCTTTCCTT.

Details on this clonotype: Since the CDR3 does not end with the conserved phenylalanine or tryptophan, this likely comes from a read error. The genes are TRBV19 and TRBJ2-7; D unresolved. The CDR3 runs to 14 residues. From germline, CDR1 is LNHDA and CDR2 SQIVND (reference sequence). Trimming stripped 3 bases from V and 4 bases from J, with 13 bases between. The CDR3 protein is CASSIGSPTYEQYS. The CDR3 region has the DNA TGTGCCAGTAGTATCGGCAGCCCTACTTACGAGCAGTACTCC.

The V and J genes are TRBV6-5 and TRBJ2-4, with D unclear. V lost 0 bases and J 7 bases, leaving 7 bases between the germline ends. The CDR3 covers 13 residues. Germline CDR1 and CDR2: MNHEY and SVGAGI. The chain's CDR3 is CASSYSGSNIQYF. The CDR3 DNA reads TGTGCCAGCAGTTACTCGGGATCTAACATTCAGTACTTC.

There are a few counts of this clonotype. The chain is built from TRBV18 and TRBJ1-1, with TRBD1 as a possible D gene (6 bases). V lost 4 bases to trimming and J lost 3 bases, with 12 bases between them. The CDR3 length is 14 residues. CDR1 and CDR2 (germline): KGHSH, LQKENI. CDR3 nucleotide sequence: TGTGCCAGCTCACGGACAGTCCTGGACACTGAAGCTTTCTTT. It translates to CASSRTVLDTEAFF. Complete variable domain (other parts from reference TRBV18 and TRBJ1-1): NAGVMQNPRHLVRRRGQEARLRCSPMKGHSHVYWYRQLPEEGLKFMVYLQKENIIDESGMPKERFSAEFPKEGPSILRIQQVVRGDSAAYFCASSRTVLDTEAFFGQGTRLTVV.

The chain recombines TRBV20-1 with TRBJ1-1; the D gene is possibly TRBD1 (6 bases). The CDR3 loop spans 14 amino acids. Trimming shortened V by 1 base and J by 1 base, and 10 bases separated the two germline ends. The germline V gene has CDR1 DFQATT and CDR2 SNEGSKA (reference sequence). CDR3 DNA sequence: TGCAGTGCTAGAGCAGGGGCGGGGAACACTGAAGCTTTCTTT. Residues: CSARAGAGNTEAFF.

V is TRBV29-1 and J is TRBJ1-2; D gene uncertain. Germline V CDR1 and CDR2: SQVTM, ANQGSEA. V lost 3 bases, J lost 0 bases, and 11 bases lay in between. The CDR3 runs 14 residues. Here the CDR3 DNA reads TGCAGCGTTGAGGGAACACAAGCTAACTATGGCTACACCTTC. Amino acids: CSVEGTQANYGYTF.

This chain uses TRBV29-1 with TRBJ2-7, with D perhaps matching TRBD1 (5 bases). V lost 4 bases to trimming and J lost 4 bases, with 14 bases between them. The V gene's germline CDR1 is SQVTM and CDR2 ANQGSEA. The CDR3 runs to 13 residues. CDR3 loop: CSVGDKGIYEQYF. In nucleotides, the CDR3 is TGCAGCGTTGGTGACAAGGGGATATACGAGCAGTACTTC.

This rearrangement joins TRBV10-3 to TRBJ1-6, with a tentative D call TRBD1 (5 bases). This CDR3 is 15 amino acids long. Germline CDR1 reads ENHRY; CDR2 reads SYGVKD. V was pared by 2 bases and J by 3 bases, with 8 bases between. The CDR3: CAISEGHLYNSPLHF. The DNA for the CDR3 is TGTGCCATCAGTGAGGGACACCTCTATAATTCACCCCTCCACTTT.

J is TRBJ2-3 and V is TRBV6-5; a possible D gene is TRBD1 (5 bases). Looked up from germline, CDR1 is MNHEY and CDR2 is SVGAGI. The CDR3 has 14 amino acids. V was clipped by 5 bases and J by 0 bases, with 9 bases between them. The CDR3 region has the DNA TGTGCCAGCAGTCCGGACACCAGCACAGATACGCAGTATTTT. This sequence encodes CASSPDTSTDTQYF.

Only a few counts were recorded for this clonotype. V and J are TRBV7-2 and TRBJ1-2, with 9 bases matching TRBD1. The CDR3 covers 15 residues. V trimming: 1 base; J trimming: 4 bases; junction bases outside the gene matches: 4. Germline lookup yields CDR1 SGHTA and CDR2 FQGNSA. CDR3 in amino acids: CASSLEWTGAYGYTF. CDR3 coding DNA: TGTGCCAGCAGCTTAGAATGGACAGGGGCCTATGGCTACACCTTC. Full variable domain (remainder filled in from reference TRBV7-2 and TRBJ1-2): GAGVSQSPSNKVTEKGKDVELRCDPISGHTALYWYRQSLGQGLEFLIYFQGNSAPDKSGLPSDRFSAERTGGSVSTLTIQRTQQEDSAVYLCASSLEWTGAYGYTFGSGTRLTVV.

In this sample, this clonotype turned up a few times. The chain combines TRBV29-1 with TRBJ1-2, with D tentatively TRBD1 (5 bases). Trimming left V 2 bases short and J 2 bases short, with 15 bases between. Germline-derived CDR1 and CDR2 are SQVTM and ANQGSEA. The CDR3 runs 15 residues. This CDR3 reads CSVEWPGRINYGYTF. The CDR3 DNA reads TGCAGCGTTGAATGGCCGGGACGAATAAACTATGGCTACACCTTC.

The rearrangement uses TRBV12-5 and TRBJ1-5; the match to TRBD1 covers 7 bases. This CDR3 has 17 amino acids. Trimming took 5 bases from V and 7 from J; bases not matched to a gene: 17. Germline V gene data show CDR1 as LGHNT and CDR2 as FRNRAP. In DNA form, the CDR3 reads TGTGCTAGTGGTCCCGGGACAGCGAATCCTCTGAGGCAGCCCCAGCATTTT. Translating gives CASGPGTANPLRQPQHF.

The rearrangement joins TRBV15 to TRBJ2-1, with D possibly TRBD1 on 6 matching bases. The germline V gene encodes CDR1 LNHNV and CDR2 YYDKDF (reference sequence). Trimming left V 0 bases short and J 8 bases short, with 8 bases between. CDR3 size: 13 residues. CDR3 residues: CATSRDRGYEQFF. For the CDR3, the DNA is TGTGCCACCAGCAGAGACAGGGGCTATGAGCAGTTCTTC.

The gene calls are TRBV5-5 and TRBJ2-5, with TRBD2 matching 7 bases. CDR3 size: 14 residues. Germline assignment: CDR1 SGHKS and CDR2 YYEKEE (reference sequence). Unmatched junction bases numbered 6, after V lost 4 bases and J lost 3 bases. The CDR3 is CASSRGGSEETQYF. The CDR3 bases are TGTGCCAGCAGCCGGGGAGGGTCGGAAGAGACCCAGTACTTC. Full variable domain (outside the CDR3, taken from reference TRBV5-5 and TRBJ2-5): DAGVTQSPTHLIKTRGQQVTLRCSPISGHKSVSWYQQVLGQGPQFIFQYYEKEERGRGNFPDRFSARQFPNYSSELNVNALLLGDSALYLCASSRGGSEETQYFGPGTRLLVL.

J is TRBJ1-2 and V is TRBV11-2; D unclear. This CDR3 spans 15 amino acids. V was trimmed by 1 base and J by 6 bases, leaving 15 bases between them. Germline V gene data show CDR1 as SGHAT and CDR2 as FQNNGV. Written as DNA, the CDR3 is TGTGCCAGCAGCTTAGGTCCGGGGTCTTCGGATGGCTACACCTTC. Amino acid sequence: CASSLGPGSSDGYTF.

The chain recombines TRBV15 with TRBJ1-5; 8 nucleotides line up with TRBD1. The CDR3 covers 17 residues. J gave up 2 bases and V 0 bases, and 6 bases lay outside the gene matches. CDR1 and CDR2 from the germline V gene are LNHNV and YYDKDF (reference sequence). The CDR3 coding sequence is TGTGCCACCAGCAGAGATCTAGGACAGGGAGGCAATCAGCCCCAGCATTTT. This sequence encodes CATSRDLGQGGNQPQHF.

This clonotype was seen once. The V and J genes are TRBV12-3 or TRBV12-4 and TRBJ2-5; D is ambiguous. The V end was cut by 3 bases, the J end by 2 bases, with 10 bases between. The CDR3 is 14 residues long. CDR3 nucleotide sequence: TGTGCCAGCAGTTTCCTGGACCGTCAAGAGACCCAGTACTTC. Amino acids: CASSFLDRQETQYF.